This T cell receptor beta chain was identified in a study of blood T cells in healthy people across ages. The germline gives CDR1 MNHEY, CDR2 SVGAGI. The CDR3 runs to 16 residues. The V and J ends lost 5 bases and 4 bases, in that order; junction bases with no gene match: 8. The second PCR ran roughly 6 to 11 cycles with a sample-barcoded 5' primer and J-beta primers. A single record per CDR3 protein comes from TCRdb applying MiXCR to the 5' RACE reads. The sample has 1,300,000 or so distinct CDR3 sequences, 59% seen once. Sequenced: blood. The receptor comes from a man younger than 30 in good health. This chain joins TRBV6-5 and TRBJ1-3, with TRBD1 identical over 10 bases. This CDR3 reads CASSRYGTGVGNTIYF. CDR3 in DNA: TGTGCCAGCAGTCGGTACGGGACAGGGGTCGGAAACACCATATATTTT.